Listed here are 2 T cell receptor beta chains from one sample, sequenced in a study of control samples from healthy donors and cancer patients. Assay used: immunoSEQ multiplex PCR; TCRdb lists only in-frame clones, some missing. The repertoire holds 130,000 or so clones, with 85% to 95% as singletons. Sequenced sample: blood. These receptors were obtained from a man aged 35 to 55 in good health.

This chain joins TRBV5-1 and TRBJ1-2; perhaps TRBD1 as D (5 bases). The CDR3 runs 12 residues. V lost 3 bases to trimming and J lost 5 bases, with 8 bases between them. Per germline, CDR1 SGHRS and CDR2 YFSETQ. The CDR3 loop reads CASSSSGYGYTF. The CDR3 nucleotides read TGCGCCAGCAGCTCGTCAGGGTATGGCTACACCTTC.

The DNA of the CDR3 is TGTGCCAGCAGCCGGAGCGGACTGGGCACCGGGGAGCTGTTTTTT. As protein: CASSRSGLGTGELFF. The chain links TRBV5-6 to TRBJ2-2; D possibly corresponds to TRBD2 (5 bases). This CDR3 is 15 amino acids long. V lost 4 bases to trimming and J lost 4 bases, with 14 bases between them. Per germline, CDR1 SGHDT and CDR2 YYEEEE. Complete variable domain (other parts from reference TRBV5-6 and TRBJ2-2): DAGVTQSPTHLIKTRGQQVTLRCSPKSGHDTVSWYQQALGQGPQFIFQYYEEEERQRGNFPDRFSGHQFPNYSSELNVNALLLGDSALYLCASSRSGLGTGELFFGEGSRLTVL.